The 10 T cell receptor beta chains in this list originate from one sample, sequenced in a study of CD8+CD57+ T cells in acquired aplastic anemia. TCR beta VDJ and CDR3 profiling used genomic DNA as template. TCRdb re-called the reads through MiXCR, storing one row per CDR3 protein. Among some 120,000 distinct CDR3 sequences, 40% to 60% were seen once, and the ten largest hold 2.5%. Sequenced sample: sorted CD4+, CD8+, or CD8+CD57+ T cells (not recorded which) from PBMCs. The receptor source for this set is a human donor in good health, serving as a control.

The chain recombines TRBV19 with TRBJ2-7; D gene uncertain. From germline, CDR1 is LNHDA and CDR2 SQIVND (reference sequence). This CDR3 comprises 13 residues. V gave up 5 bases and J gave up 5 bases, with 13 bases separating them. The DNA for the CDR3 is TGTGCCAGTAGTGGCGACATAACCCACGAGCAGTACTTC. Encoded protein: CASSGDITHEQYF.

Written as DNA, the CDR3 is TGTGCCAGCAGTGAACGCCGAGGGGGTAGGGAAGCGGATACGCAGTATTTT. It translates to CASSERRGGREADTQYF. The J gene is TRBJ2-3, the V gene TRBV25-1, with D possibly TRBD1 on 6 matching bases. V was pared by 2 bases and J by 6 bases, with 21 bases between. This CDR3 is 17 amino acids long. The germline CDR1 and CDR2 sequences are MGHDK and SYGVNS.

This clonotype has a count of ten or more. The genes are TRBV20-1 and TRBJ1-5; D may be TRBD1 (6 bases). From germline, CDR1 is DFQATT and CDR2 SNEGSKA (reference sequence). The germline V and J ends were trimmed by 1 base and 4 bases, with 14 bases remaining between them. CDR3 length: 15 amino acids. The CDR3: CSARGMNRANQPQHF. The CDR3 DNA sequence: TGCAGTGCTAGAGGGATGAACAGGGCTAATCAGCCCCAGCATTTT.

This clonotype appeared a single time. At one boundary the junction diverges from the germline segment, which might be a read error. The chain employs TRBV7-2 and TRBJ2-2, with D possibly being TRBD2 (5 bases). Germline V CDR1 and CDR2: SGHTA, FQGNSA. The CDR3 has 13 residues. CDR3 protein: CASSLQGTGELSF. As DNA, the CDR3 is TGTGCCAGCAGCTTACAAGGAACCGGGGAGCTGTCTTTT.

The sample holds many counts of this clonotype. The rearrangement joins TRBV4-1 to TRBJ1-5, with D uncertain. The CDR3 totals 15 residues. Germline values: CDR1 MGHRA, CDR2 YSYEKL. Trimming removed 0 bases at V and 4 bases at J, with 10 bases between. This CDR3 is CASSQDRHPNQPQHF. CDR3 in DNA: TGCGCCAGCAGCCAAGATCGACACCCGAATCAGCCCCAGCATTTT.

J is TRBJ2-2 and V is TRBV19; D possibly corresponds to TRBD1 (5 bases). In germline, CDR1 is LNHDA, CDR2 SQIVND (reference sequence). This CDR3 has 13 amino acids. Trimming cost V 7 bases and J 8 bases, with 14 bases left between them. The CDR3 here is CASIDERTGELFF. CDR3 DNA: TGTGCCAGTATCGATGAGAGGACAGGGGAGCTGTTTTTT. Complete variable domain (other parts from reference TRBV19 and TRBJ2-2): DGGITQSPKYLFRKEGQNVTLSCEQNLNHDAMYWYRQDPGQGLRLIYYSQIVNDFQKGDIAEGYSVSREKKESFPLTVTSAQKNPTAFYLCASIDERTGELFFGEGSRLTVL.

V gene TRBV19 combines with J gene TRBJ1-1, with unresolved D. This CDR3 has 13 amino acids. V was clipped by 4 bases and J by 3 bases, with 9 bases between them. The germline gives CDR1 LNHDA, CDR2 SQIVND (reference sequence). The CDR3 DNA reads TGTGCCAGTAGTACCACAAGGGACACTGAAGCTTTCTTT. Translating gives CASSTTRDTEAFF.

This clonotype came up many times. The rearrangement uses TRBV12-3 or TRBV12-4 and TRBJ2-5, with D possibly called TRBD1 or TRBD2 (5 bases each). The CDR3 has 13 amino acids. V lost 5 bases and J lost 6, with 13 bases in between. This CDR3 reads CASSPGTPKTQYF. DNA for the CDR3: TGTGCCAGCAGTCCCGGGACCCCTAAGACCCAGTACTTC.

The chain employs TRBV4-1 and TRBJ2-3; 10 bases are a match to TRBD2. Germline V lookup: CDR1 MGHRA, CDR2 YSYEKL. The J segment lost 2 bases and the V segment lost 0 bases, leaving 8 bases of the junction unmatched. The CDR3 spans 18 residues. The CDR3 is CASSQDEAGGRSTDTQYF. The CDR3, as DNA: TGCGCCAGCAGCCAAGATGAAGCGGGGGGGAGGTCCACAGATACGCAGTATTTT.

The sample holds many counts of this clonotype. The chain employs TRBV18 and TRBJ1-5; 11 bases fit TRBD1. Germline CDR1 and CDR2: KGHSH and LQKENI. The trim removed 4 bases at V and 2 bases at J, leaving 1 base unmatched. This CDR3 comprises 15 residues. The CDR3 reads CASSRTGGGNQPQHF. DNA of the CDR3: TGTGCCAGCTCACGGACAGGGGGCGGCAATCAGCCCCAGCATTTT.